The present entry profiles one T cell receptor beta chain with its context. Its antigen is not known. Each donor was nominally healthy when sampled (though unrecorded immune exposures were likely). Trimming removed 1 base from V and 2 bases from J, with 12 bases in between. There are 16 residues in the CDR3. Germline CDR1 and CDR2: MNHNS and SASEGT. This sample was taken from a study of cytomegalovirus exposure and HLA in healthy donors. Study results and limitations: It has been reported that TCR beta sequences accurately predicted the HLA-A and HLA-B alleles of most subjects. Likely technical artifact: a cluster of highly shared sequence variants. When presence/absence was analysed, sequencing depth was taken to be roughly uniform across donors.

The primer mix had 60 Vbeta and 13 Jbeta primers. TCRdb keeps only in-frame clones here, not all; method: immunoSEQ multiplex PCR. The sample comprises about 190,000 clones, roughly three quarters of which are singletons, and less than 2% rests with the top ten. The chain combines TRBV6-1 with TRBJ1-5, with a weak D call TRBD1 (6 bases). Sequencing used PBMCs. This clonotype was sampled from a woman younger than 30 in good health and CMV-seronegative. The CDR3 spells CASSEVSRGGNQPQHF. In nucleotides, the CDR3 is TGTGCCAGCAGTGAAGTCTCCAGGGGAGGCAATCAGCCCCAGCATTTT.